This T cell receptor beta chain was retrieved from a study of cytomegalovirus exposure and HLA in healthy donors. The wider study: Earlier, 100 million or so unique TCR beta sequences were recovered from around 190 million T cells by an analysis. The study, taken as a whole, reports: The study found most TCR sequences rare, yet found some public TCRs in many donors. Presence/absence analyses rested on an assumption that sequencing depth was roughly uniform across donors. Common viral pathogens seemed to be connected with several of the most significant clusters, according to a later analysis.

The PCR contained 60 Vbeta and 13 Jbeta primers. This table comes from immunoSEQ multiplex PCR, and its TCRdb copy is limited to in-frame clones, with some not included. The data show fewer than 150,000 clones, approximately 85% seen once. A word on this clone: Its specificity is not known.

Trimming removed 0 bases from V and 7 bases from J; junction bases left unmatched: 12. The CDR3 spans 17 residues. Germline V gives CDR1 ENHRY, CDR2 SYGVKD. The rearrangement joins TRBV10-3 to TRBJ2-1; 7 bases are shared with TRBD2. Sequencing was done on a sample of PBMCs. The clonotype comes from a woman aged 25 to 39 in good health and CMV-seropositive. DNA for the CDR3: TGTGCCATCAGTGAGTCGAGGGGATTGGGGGGGGATAATGAGCAGTTCTTC. It yields the protein CAISESRGLGGDNEQFF.